These T cell receptor beta chains were read from a single sample in a study of T-cell memory formation after mild COVID-19. One entry per CDR3 protein results from TCRdb running MiXCR on the 5' RACE reads. The table records hundreds of thousands of distinct CDR3 sequences, around 14% of them present only once. Sequenced input: PBMCs or a T cell subset sorted from them (not recorded which). The receptors stem from a man between 18 and 35 years old who had mild COVID-19 (a few samples of this study predate the infection). Cell type and time point are not known. Both conserved end residues are part of each CDR3. The order of the fields is V gene, D gene, CDR3 protein. The D gene is left open where the match is weak.

v_call: TRBV6-6
d_call: NA
cdr3_aa: CASTEGSGNQPQHF

v_call: TRBV28
d_call: NA
cdr3_aa: CASRPPDRINQPQHF

v_call: TRBV11-2
d_call: NA
cdr3_aa: CASSLDLNSGANVLTF

v_call: TRBV10-2
d_call: NA
cdr3_aa: CASGTGDTEAFF

v_call: TRBV18
d_call: TRBD1
cdr3_aa: CATWTGLKVGELFF

v_call: TRBV3-1
d_call: NA
cdr3_aa: CASSQAGVNIQYF

v_call: TRBV4-1
d_call: NA
cdr3_aa: CASSQGQDDYNEQFF

v_call: TRBV14
d_call: NA
cdr3_aa: CASSHGLGAWETQYF

v_call: TRBV4-3
d_call: NA
cdr3_aa: CASSQGGPPRGSPLHF

v_call: TRBV12-3/TRBV12-4
d_call: NA
cdr3_aa: CASSPHGTYLSGANVLTF

v_call: TRBV7-3
d_call: NA
cdr3_aa: CASSPGGGLETQYF

v_call: TRBV5-1
d_call: TRBD1
cdr3_aa: CASSTRTGGKGETQYF

v_call: TRBV12-5
d_call: NA
cdr3_aa: CASGPQTEAFF

v_call: TRBV3-1
d_call: NA
cdr3_aa: CASSLAGLGAAEAFF

v_call: TRBV20-1
d_call: TRBD1
cdr3_aa: CSAGQGAGSGNTIYF

v_call: TRBV12-3/TRBV12-4
d_call: NA
cdr3_aa: CASSLSQGTEAFF

v_call: TRBV2
d_call: NA
cdr3_aa: CASSDSGPHREQYF

v_call: TRBV6-2/TRBV6-3
d_call: NA
cdr3_aa: CASGSVGPWVTEAFF

v_call: TRBV6-1
d_call: NA
cdr3_aa: CASSEFPNTGELFF